This T cell receptor beta chain is drawn from a study of cytomegalovirus exposure and HLA in healthy donors. Amplification used 60 Vbeta primers and 13 Jbeta primers. Sequencing was performed with immunoSEQ multiplex PCR; in TCRdb, only in-frame clones are kept and a portion is missing. The sample lists about 160,000 clones, around 80% occurring once. Per the germline V gene, CDR1 is SGHVS and CDR2 is FQNEAQ. V gave up 5 bases and J gave up 2 bases; unmatched junction bases: 10. The CDR3 is 17 amino acids. V gene TRBV7-8 combines with J gene TRBJ2-3, with 10 bases lining up with TRBD2. The clonotype originates from a man aged 35 to 55 in good health and CMV-seronegative. The specimen was PBMCs. The CDR3 nucleotides read TGTGCCAGCAGCCTTTACACTACTAGCGGGAACACAGATACGCAGTATTTT. Protein: CASSLYTTSGNTDTQYF.